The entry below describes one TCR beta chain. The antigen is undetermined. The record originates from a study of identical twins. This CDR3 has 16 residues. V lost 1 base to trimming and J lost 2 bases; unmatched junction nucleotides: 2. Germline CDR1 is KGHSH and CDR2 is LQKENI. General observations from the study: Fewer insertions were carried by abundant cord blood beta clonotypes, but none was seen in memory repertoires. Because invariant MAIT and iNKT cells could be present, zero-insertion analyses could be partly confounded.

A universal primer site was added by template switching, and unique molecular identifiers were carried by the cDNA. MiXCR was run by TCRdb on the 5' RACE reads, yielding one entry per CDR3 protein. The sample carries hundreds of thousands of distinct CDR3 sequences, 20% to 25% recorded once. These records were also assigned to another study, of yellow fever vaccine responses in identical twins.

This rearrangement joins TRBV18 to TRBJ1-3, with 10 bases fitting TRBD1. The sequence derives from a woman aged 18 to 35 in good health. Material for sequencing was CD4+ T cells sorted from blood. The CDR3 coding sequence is TGTGCCAGCTCACCACAAGGGACAGGGGCTGGAAACACCATATATTTT. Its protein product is CASSPQGTGAGNTIYF.